The rows below give T cell receptor beta chains drawn from one sample of a study of blood T cell repertoires in COVID-19. Assay: immunoSEQ multiplex PCR; the TCRdb copy retains only in-frame clones and omits some. The sample carries approximately 240,000 clones, approximately 80% recorded once. Input material: peripheral blood. The receptors here all came from a woman aged 60-75 years with active or convalescent COVID-19. The CDR3 runs from the conserved cysteine through the conserved F or W. Each record gives: D gene, J gene, V gene, clone size, CDR3 protein, CDR3 DNA. D genes are given only for firm matches. A row's size may be missing; if present it is once, few, many or a size class.

>TRBD1|TRBJ1-5|TRBV2|NA
CASSPTGVEGNQPQHF
TGTGCCAGCAGTCCTACAGGGGTTGAAGGCAATCAGCCCCAGCATTTT
>NA|TRBJ2-1|TRBV3-1/TRBV3-2|NA
CASSFREGEQFF
TGTGCCAGCAGTTTCAGGGAAGGTGAGCAGTTCTTC
>NA|TRBJ2-2|TRBV19|NA
CASNYGVAAGELFF
TGTGCCAGTAATTACGGGGTGGCGGCCGGGGAGCTGTTTTTT
>TRBD2|TRBJ2-5|TRBV7-9|NA
CASSLGTSGGKTQYF
TGTGCCAGCAGCTTAGGGACTAGTGGCGGGAAGACCCAGTACTTC
>TRBD2|TRBJ2-1|TRBV5-1|NA
CASSLDLAVRNEQFF
TGCGCCAGCAGCTTGGATCTAGCGGTAAGGAATGAGCAGTTCTTC
>NA|TRBJ2-3|TRBV6-5|NA
CASSYSGSGTQYF
TGTGCCAGCAGTTACTCAGGGAGTGGTACGCAGTATTTT
>NA|TRBJ2-7|TRBV11-3|NA
CASSLQGSYEQYF
TGTGCCAGCAGCTTACAGGGGAGTTACGAGCAGTACTTC
>NA|TRBJ2-7|TRBV11-3|NA
CASSSRTHSSYEQYF
TGTGCCAGCAGCTCGCGGACTCATAGCTCCTACGAGCAGTACTTC
>TRBD1|TRBJ1-2|TRBV3-1/TRBV3-2|few
CASSDRGQGDYGYTF
TGTGCCAGCAGCGATCGAGGACAGGGGGACTATGGCTACACCTTC
>NA|TRBJ1-5|TRBV7-2|NA
CASSLVLSGGDQPQHF
TGTGCCAGCAGCTTAGTATTGTCAGGTGGCGATCAGCCCCAGCATTTT
>TRBD1|TRBJ1-3|TRBV19|NA
CASSKGQPGNTIYF
TGTGCCAGTAGTAAGGGACAGCCTGGAAACACCATATATTTT
>TRBD2|TRBJ2-7|TRBV7-3|NA
CASSRLAGPYEQYF
TGTGCCAGCAGCAGACTAGCGGGACCATACGAGCAGTACTTC
>TRBD1|TRBJ2-3|TRBV5-1|NA
CASTRDRGTDTQYF
TGCGCCAGCACTCGAGACAGGGGCACAGATACGCAGTATTTT
>NA|TRBJ2-1|TRBV7-3|NA
CASSLARGAWNEQFF
TGTGCCAGCAGCCTTGCCCGGGGGGCTTGGAATGAGCAGTTCTTC
>TRBD2|TRBJ2-1|TRBV11-3|NA
CASSSQLAGVREQFF
TGTGCCAGCAGCTCTCAACTAGCGGGAGTTCGTGAGCAGTTCTTC
>NA|TRBJ2-7|TRBV2|NA
CASSEFGQVDEQYF
TGTGCCAGCAGTGAATTTGGGCAGGTAGACGAGCAGTACTTC
>NA|TRBJ1-2|TRBV6-5|NA
CASRHRNYGYTF
TGTGCCAGCAGACACAGGAACTATGGCTACACCTTC
>TRBD2|TRBJ2-5|TRBV7-8|NA
CASRETSGGPRRQYF
TGTGCCAGCAGAGAGACTAGCGGGGGCCCCCGGCGCCAGTACTTC
>TRBD2|TRBJ2-5|TRBV5-1|once
CASSPVGLTQETQYF
TGCGCCAGCAGCCCGGTGGGACTAACACAAGAGACCCAGTACTTC
>TRBD1|TRBJ2-7|TRBV5-1|NA
CASSSLDRVGSYEQYF
TGCGCCAGCAGCTCACTAGACAGGGTAGGGTCCTACGAGCAGTACTTC
>TRBD1|TRBJ2-2|TRBV2|once
CASAWDSQNTGELFF
TGTGCCAGCGCTTGGGACAGCCAGAACACCGGGGAGCTGTTTTTT
>NA|TRBJ2-5|TRBV24-1|NA
CATSDGRGRETQYF
TGTGCCACCAGTGATGGGCGGGGGCGAGAGACCCAGTACTTC
>NA|TRBJ1-5|TRBV2|once
CASRVRERQPQHF
TGTGCCAGCAGAGTCAGGGAAAGGCAGCCCCAGCATTTT
>TRBD1|TRBJ2-1|TRBV7-9|NA
CASSLSGTGTYNEQFF
TGTGCCAGCAGTCTATCCGGGACAGGGACATACAATGAGCAGTTCTTC
>NA|TRBJ2-3|TRBV9|NA
CASSATGDTQYF
TGTGCCAGCAGCGCCACCGGAGATACGCAGTATTTT
>TRBD1|TRBJ1-5|TRBV7-9|NA
CASSFTGGVQPQHF
TGTGCCAGCAGCTTTACAGGGGGCGTTCAGCCCCAGCATTTT
>NA|TRBJ1-1|TRBV6-4|NA
CASRLTAGGKVEAFF
TGTGCCAGCAGGTTGACAGCGGGGGGTAAGGTTGAAGCTTTCTTT
>NA|TRBJ2-1|TRBV2|NA
CASSEISGINEQFF
TGTGCCAGCAGTGAGATTAGCGGTATCAATGAGCAGTTCTTC
>NA|TRBJ2-3|TRBV30|NA
CAWSVGAGEADTQYF
TGTGCCTGGAGTGTGGGGGCGGGAGAGGCGGATACGCAGTATTTT
>TRBD1|TRBJ2-1|TRBV3-1/TRBV3-2|NA
CASSQRTGAVNEQFF
TGTGCCAGCAGCCAGCGGACAGGGGCAGTAAATGAGCAGTTCTTC
>TRBD1|TRBJ2-1|TRBV11-2|NA
CASSLQTGDYNEQFF
TGTGCCAGCAGCTTACAAACAGGGGACTACAATGAGCAGTTCTTC
>NA|TRBJ1-5|TRBV28|NA
CASRPLAGRRPQHF
TGTGCCAGCAGGCCGCTGGCTGGGCGCAGGCCCCAGCATTTT
>TRBD2|TRBJ2-1|TRBV5-4|NA
CASSPGDGRANIEQFF
TGTGCCAGCAGCCCTGGAGACGGGAGGGCCAACATTGAGCAGTTCTTC
>NA|TRBJ2-1|TRBV2|NA
CASSELNEQFF
TGTGCCAGCAGTGAATTAAATGAGCAGTTCTTC
>TRBD2|TRBJ2-7|TRBV10-1|NA
CASVSASGRAGYEQYF
TGCGCCAGCGTTAGCGCTAGCGGGAGGGCCGGGTACGAGCAGTACTTC
>NA|TRBJ1-5|TRBV4-1|NA
CASSQVVGGRNQPQHF
TGCGCCAGCAGCCAAGTAGTGGGGGGACGCAATCAGCCCCAGCATTTT
>TRBD1|TRBJ1-2|TRBV18|NA
CASSPGQGAEGYTF
TGTGCCAGCTCTCCGGGACAGGGGGCAGAGGGCTACACCTTC
>NA|TRBJ1-6|TRBV6-5|NA
CASSYSRDFNSPLHF
TGTGCCAGCAGTTACTCCCGGGACTTTAATTCACCCCTCCACTTT
>TRBD2|TRBJ2-2|TRBV27|NA
CASSSGLALRTGELFF
TGTGCCAGCAGTTCCGGACTAGCCCTGAGAACCGGGGAGCTGTTTTTT
>TRBD1|TRBJ1-6|TRBV2|NA
CASSDSDRGLSYNSPLHF
TGTGCCAGCAGTGATTCCGACAGGGGCCTTTCCTATAATTCACCCCTCCACTTT
>TRBD1|TRBJ2-2|TRBV11-3|NA
CASSLGTGGSGELFF
TGTGCCAGCAGCTTAGGGACAGGGGGGAGCGGGGAGCTGTTTTTT
>NA|TRBJ2-7|TRBV6-5|NA
CASSSPTGLPGYEQYF
TGTGCCAGCAGTTCCCCAACAGGGTTGCCTGGGTACGAGCAGTACTTC
>NA|TRBJ2-6|TRBV7-9|NA
CASSFGPGANVLTF
TGTGCCAGCAGCTTTGGGCCCGGGGCCAACGTCCTGACTTTC
>NA|TRBJ2-7|TRBV6-5|NA
CASRGGVYEQYF
TGTGCCAGCAGGGGCGGGGTCTACGAGCAGTACTTC
>TRBD2|TRBJ2-1|TRBV9|NA
CASSPRGLAGAGEQFF
TGTGCCAGCAGCCCCAGAGGACTAGCGGGAGCGGGAGAGCAGTTCTTC
>TRBD1|TRBJ1-5|TRBV7-8|few
CASSSRRTGNQPQHF
TGTGCCAGCAGCTCAAGGCGGACAGGGAATCAGCCCCAGCATTTT
>TRBD1|TRBJ1-5|TRBV11-2|NA
CASSRTGANQPQHF
TGTGCCAGCAGCCGGACAGGGGCAAATCAGCCCCAGCATTTT
>TRBD1|TRBJ1-3|TRBV11-1|NA
CASSIQGALGNTIYF
TGTGCCAGCAGCATCCAGGGGGCACTTGGAAACACCATATATTTT
>TRBD2|TRBJ2-5|TRBV5-1|NA
CASSSLAGGRQETQYF
TGCGCCAGCAGCTCTCTAGCGGGAGGGCGCCAAGAGACCCAGTACTTC
>TRBD2|TRBJ2-1|TRBV5-8|NA
CASSLQLAGGPGDEQFF
TGTGCCAGCAGCTTGCAACTAGCGGGAGGCCCTGGCGATGAGCAGTTCTTC
>TRBD1|TRBJ2-1|TRBV11-2|NA
CASSSRRTGINEQFF
TGTGCCAGCAGCTCTCGAAGGACAGGGATCAATGAGCAGTTCTTC
>NA|TRBJ2-3|TRBV4-2|once
CASSQDEDAGTFPGTQYF
TGTGCCAGCAGCCAAGACGAAGACGCCGGGACTTTTCCCGGTACGCAGTATTTT
>TRBD1|TRBJ2-2|TRBV5-6|NA
CASSLPQGTGLTGELFF
TGTGCCAGCAGCTTGCCCCAGGGGACAGGGCTCACCGGGGAGCTGTTTTTT
>NA|TRBJ1-3|TRBV9|NA
CASSLSGVAGNTIYF
TGTGCCAGCAGCCTGTCGGGAGTGGCTGGAAACACCATATATTTT